The clone carrying this TCR beta chain was observed a handful of times. The antigen is unknown. This sample stems from a study of blood T cells in healthy people across ages. Findings of the study overall: The study found more naive CD4+ cells and higher diversity in long-lived than aged donors. The authors considered diversity estimates from one million T cells to be underestimates.

Next came a second PCR, run for about 6 to 12 cycles, which used a sample-barcoded 5' primer along with a J-beta primer mix. Every individual sample yielded 2.5 million or more paired-end reads (each containing CDR3). TCRdb called the 5' RACE reads again in MiXCR, with one record for every CDR3 protein. The sample has 1.5 million to 2 million distinct CDR3 sequences; about 35% are singletons. CDR1 DFQATT and CDR2 SNEGSKA come from the germline V gene (reference sequence). The CDR3 has 14 residues. V shed 4 bases, J shed 3 bases, and the junction held 9 bases outside the gene matches. The source is a woman aged 30 to 39 in good health. The sample consisted of blood. The V gene is TRBV20-1, the J gene TRBJ2-7, with TRBD2 identical over 7 bases. In nucleotides, the CDR3 is TGCAGTGCTATGGATGGAGCGGGAATCTACGAGCAGTACTTC. It codes for CSAMDGAGIYEQYF.